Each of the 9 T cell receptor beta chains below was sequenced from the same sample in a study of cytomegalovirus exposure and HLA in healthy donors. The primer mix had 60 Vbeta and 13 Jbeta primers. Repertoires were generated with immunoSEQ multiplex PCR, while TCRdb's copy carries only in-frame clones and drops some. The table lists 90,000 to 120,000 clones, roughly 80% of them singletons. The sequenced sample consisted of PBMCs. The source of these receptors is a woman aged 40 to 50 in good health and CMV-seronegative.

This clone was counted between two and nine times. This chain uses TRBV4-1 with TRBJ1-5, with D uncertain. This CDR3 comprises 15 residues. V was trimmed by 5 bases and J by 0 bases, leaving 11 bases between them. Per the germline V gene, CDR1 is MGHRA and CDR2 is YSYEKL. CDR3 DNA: TGCGCCAGCAGCAGAGGGATGTATAGCAATCAGCCCCAGCATTTT. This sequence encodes CASSRGMYSNQPQHF.

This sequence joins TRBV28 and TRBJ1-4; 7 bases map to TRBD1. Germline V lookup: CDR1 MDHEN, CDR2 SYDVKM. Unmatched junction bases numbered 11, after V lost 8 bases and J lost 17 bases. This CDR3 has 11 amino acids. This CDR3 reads CASGTRTGAFF. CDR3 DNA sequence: TGTGCCAGCGGGACGCGGACAGGCGCCTTTTTT.

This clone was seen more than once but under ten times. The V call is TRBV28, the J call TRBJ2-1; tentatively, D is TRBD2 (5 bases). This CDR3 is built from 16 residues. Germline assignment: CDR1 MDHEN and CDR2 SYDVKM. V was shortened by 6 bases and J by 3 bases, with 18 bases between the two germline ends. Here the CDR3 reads CASSLPHFEGYNEQFF. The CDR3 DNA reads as TGTGCCAGCAGCCTCCCCCATTTTGAGGGCTACAATGAGCAGTTCTTC.

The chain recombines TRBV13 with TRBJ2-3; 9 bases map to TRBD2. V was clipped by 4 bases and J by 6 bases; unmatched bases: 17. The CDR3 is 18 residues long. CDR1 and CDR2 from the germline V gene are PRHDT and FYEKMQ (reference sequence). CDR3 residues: CASSSTRSSREGGDTQYF. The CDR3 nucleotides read TGTGCCAGCAGCTCGACCCGTTCCTCGCGGGAGGGAGGGGATACGCAGTATTTT.

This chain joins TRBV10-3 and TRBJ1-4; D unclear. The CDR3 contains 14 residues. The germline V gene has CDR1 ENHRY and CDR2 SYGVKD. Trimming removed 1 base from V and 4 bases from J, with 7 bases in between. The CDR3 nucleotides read TGTGCCATCAGTGAGTTGGAGGTTAATGAAAAACTGTTTTTT. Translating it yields CAISELEVNEKLFF.

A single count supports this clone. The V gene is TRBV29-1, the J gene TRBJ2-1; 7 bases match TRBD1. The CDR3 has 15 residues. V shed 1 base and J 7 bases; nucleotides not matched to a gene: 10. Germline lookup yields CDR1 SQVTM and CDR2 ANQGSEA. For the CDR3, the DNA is TGCAGCGTTGAAGTCGGTGTACAGGGGTGGAATGAGCAGTTCTTC. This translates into CSVEVGVQGWNEQFF.

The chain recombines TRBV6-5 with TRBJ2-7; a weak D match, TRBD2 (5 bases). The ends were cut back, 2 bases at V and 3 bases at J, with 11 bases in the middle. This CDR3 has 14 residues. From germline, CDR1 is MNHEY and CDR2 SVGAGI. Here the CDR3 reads CASSYGGGDYEQYF. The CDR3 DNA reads TGTGCCAGCAGTTACGGAGGAGGAGACTACGAGCAGTACTTC.

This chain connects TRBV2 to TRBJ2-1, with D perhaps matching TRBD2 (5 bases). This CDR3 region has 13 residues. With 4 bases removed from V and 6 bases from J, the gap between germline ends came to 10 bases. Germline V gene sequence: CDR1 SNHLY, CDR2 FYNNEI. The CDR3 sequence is CASSGLRVNEQFF. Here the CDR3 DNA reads TGTGCCAGCAGTGGCCTGAGGGTCAATGAGCAGTTCTTC. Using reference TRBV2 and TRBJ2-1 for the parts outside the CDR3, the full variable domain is EPEVTQTPSHQVTQMGQEVILRCVPISNHLYFYWYRQILGQKVEFLVSFYNNEISEKSEIFDDQFSVERPDGSNFTLKIRSTKLEDSAMYFCASSGLRVNEQFFGPGTRLTVL.

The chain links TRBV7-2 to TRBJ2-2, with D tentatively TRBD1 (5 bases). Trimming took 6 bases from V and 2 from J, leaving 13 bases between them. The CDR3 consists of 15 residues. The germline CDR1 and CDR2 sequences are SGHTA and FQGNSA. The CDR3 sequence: CASRLDSRNTGELFF. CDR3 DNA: TGTGCCAGCAGGCTAGACAGCAGAAACACCGGGGAGCTGTTTTTT.